This TCR beta chain comes out of a study of blood T cell repertoires in COVID-19. Across the whole study: Acute and convalescent COVID-19 specimens originated in the United States, Italy and Spain. In each case, the material was cDNA or gDNA derived from T cells, B-cell-depleted T cells, or PBMCs.

Seattle enrolled patients during active infection and tracked them longitudinally. This CDR3 comprises 13 residues. Trimming took 3 bases from V and 2 from J, leaving 7 bases between them. Germline lookup yields CDR1 LNHNV and CDR2 YYDKDF (reference sequence). Original processing methods: The assay estimated nucleated cells by amplifying reference gene primers. Generated by immunoSEQ multiplex PCR, the TCRdb table keeps only in-frame clones and is missing some. V, J and clone size were drawn from that table, and D and trimming were deduced from the DNA. The table shows 150,000 to 200,000 clones, with approximately 78% occurring only once. In this sample, this clone turned up once.

The J gene is TRBJ2-5, the V gene TRBV15, with D unclear. Sequenced material: peripheral blood. The clonotype originates from a woman over 75 with COVID-19, enrolled during active disease. Here the CDR3 reads CATSSSGQETQYF. The DNA of the CDR3 is TGTGCCACCAGCAGTTCGGGTCAAGAGACCCAGTACTTC.